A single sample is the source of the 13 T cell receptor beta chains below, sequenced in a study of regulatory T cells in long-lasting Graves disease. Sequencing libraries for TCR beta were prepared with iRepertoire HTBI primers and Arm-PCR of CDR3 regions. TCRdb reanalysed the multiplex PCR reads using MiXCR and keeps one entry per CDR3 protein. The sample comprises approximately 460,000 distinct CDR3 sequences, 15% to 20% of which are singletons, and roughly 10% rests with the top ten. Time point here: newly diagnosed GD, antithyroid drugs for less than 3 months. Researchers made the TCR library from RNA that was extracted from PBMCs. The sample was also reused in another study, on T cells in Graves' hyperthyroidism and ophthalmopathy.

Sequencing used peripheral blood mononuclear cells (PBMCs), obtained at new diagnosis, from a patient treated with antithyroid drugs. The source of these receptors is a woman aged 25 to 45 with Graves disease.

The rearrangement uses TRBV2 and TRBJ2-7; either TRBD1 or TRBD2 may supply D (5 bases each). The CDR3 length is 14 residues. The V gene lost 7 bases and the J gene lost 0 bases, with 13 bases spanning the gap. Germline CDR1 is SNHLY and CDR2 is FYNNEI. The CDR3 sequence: CASKGTAGSYEQYF. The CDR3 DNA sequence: TGTGCCAGCAAAGGGACGGCCGGCTCCTACGAGCAGTACTTC.

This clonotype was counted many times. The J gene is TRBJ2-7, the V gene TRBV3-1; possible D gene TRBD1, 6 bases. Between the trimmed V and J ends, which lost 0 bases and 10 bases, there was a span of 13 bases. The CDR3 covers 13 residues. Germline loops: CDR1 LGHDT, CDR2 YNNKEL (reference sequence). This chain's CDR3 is CASSQDLTDRQYF. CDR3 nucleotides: TGTGCCAGCAGCCAAGATCTTACGGACAGACAGTACTTC.

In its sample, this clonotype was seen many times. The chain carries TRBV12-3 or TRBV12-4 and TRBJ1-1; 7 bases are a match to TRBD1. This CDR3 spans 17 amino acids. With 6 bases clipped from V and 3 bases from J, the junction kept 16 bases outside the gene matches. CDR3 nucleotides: TGTGCCAGCAGCGACGGACAGGCCGAGGGGAGTGACACTGAAGCTTTCTTT. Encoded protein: CASSDGQAEGSDTEAFF.

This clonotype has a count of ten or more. The CDR3, as DNA: TGTGCCAGCAGCTTGTATGGGACTAGCCGCACCCGCACAGATACGCAGTATTTT. Amino acid sequence: CASSLYGTSRTRTDTQYF. This chain links TRBV7-2 with TRBJ2-3, with 9 nucleotides matching TRBD2. Per germline, CDR1 SGHTA and CDR2 FQGNSA. Trimming at V came to 3 bases and at J to 1 base, leaving 11 bases not matched to a gene. CDR3 size: 18 residues.

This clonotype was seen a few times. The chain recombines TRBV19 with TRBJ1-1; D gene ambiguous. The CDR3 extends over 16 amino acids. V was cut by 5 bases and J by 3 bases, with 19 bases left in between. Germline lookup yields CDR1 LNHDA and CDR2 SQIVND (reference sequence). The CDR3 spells CASSSSLHGFDTEAFF. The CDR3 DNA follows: TGTGCCAGTAGTTCTTCCCTCCATGGATTTGACACTGAAGCTTTCTTT. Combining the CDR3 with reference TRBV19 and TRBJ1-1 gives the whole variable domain DGGITQSPKYLFRKEGQNVTLSCEQNLNHDAMYWYRQDPGQGLRLIYYSQIVNDFQKGDIAEGYSVSREKKESFPLTVTSAQKNPTAFYLCASSSSLHGFDTEAFFGQGTRLTVV.

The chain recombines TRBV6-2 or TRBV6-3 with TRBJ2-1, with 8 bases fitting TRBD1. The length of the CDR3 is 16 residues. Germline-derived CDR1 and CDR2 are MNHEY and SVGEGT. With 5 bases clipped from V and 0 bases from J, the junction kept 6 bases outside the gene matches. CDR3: CASSDRQGSSYNEQFF. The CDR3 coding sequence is TGTGCCAGCAGTGACCGACAGGGGAGCTCCTACAATGAGCAGTTCTTC.

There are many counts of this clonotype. The CDR3 here is CASSYSLVEQYF. CDR3 sequence (DNA): TGTGCCAGCAGTTACAGCCTCGTCGAGCAGTACTTC. The genes are TRBV6-2 or TRBV6-3 and TRBJ2-7, with D hard to call. Between the trimmed V and J ends, which lost 2 bases and 6 bases, there was a span of 8 bases. Looked up from germline, CDR1 is MNHEY and CDR2 is SVGEGT. The CDR3 runs 12 residues.

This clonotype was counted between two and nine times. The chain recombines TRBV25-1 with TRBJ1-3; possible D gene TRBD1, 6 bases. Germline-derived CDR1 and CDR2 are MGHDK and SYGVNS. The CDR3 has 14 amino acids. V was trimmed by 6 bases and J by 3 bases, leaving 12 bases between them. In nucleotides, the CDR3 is TGTGCCAGCAGCGTCGGGGGCTATGGAAACACCATATATTTT. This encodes CASSVGGYGNTIYF.

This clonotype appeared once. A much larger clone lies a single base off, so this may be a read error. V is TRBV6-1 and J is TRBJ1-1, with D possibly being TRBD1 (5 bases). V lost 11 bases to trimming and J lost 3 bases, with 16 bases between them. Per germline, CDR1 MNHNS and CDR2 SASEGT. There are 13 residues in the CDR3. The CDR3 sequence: CASGSGGDTEAFF. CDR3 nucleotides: TGTGCCTCGGGGAGCGGGGGGGACACTGAAGCTTTCTTT.

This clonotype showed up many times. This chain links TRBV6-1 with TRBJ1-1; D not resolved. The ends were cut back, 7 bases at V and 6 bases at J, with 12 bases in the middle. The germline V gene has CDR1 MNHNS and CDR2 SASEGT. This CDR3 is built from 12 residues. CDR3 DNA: TGTGCCAGCAATAGGAACGGGGCTGAAGCTTTCTTT. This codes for CASNRNGAEAFF.

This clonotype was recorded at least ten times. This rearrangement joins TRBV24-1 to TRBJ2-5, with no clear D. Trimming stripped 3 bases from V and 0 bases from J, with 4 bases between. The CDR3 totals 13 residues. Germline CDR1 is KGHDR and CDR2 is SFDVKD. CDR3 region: CATSDVYQETQYF. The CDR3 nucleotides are TGTGCCACCAGTGATGTTTACCAAGAGACCCAGTACTTC.

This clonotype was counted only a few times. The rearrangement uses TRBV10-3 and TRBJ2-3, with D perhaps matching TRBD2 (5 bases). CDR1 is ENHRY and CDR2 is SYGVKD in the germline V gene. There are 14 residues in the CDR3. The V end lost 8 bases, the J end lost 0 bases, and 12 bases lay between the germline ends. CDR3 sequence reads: CAIQAGLSTDTQYF. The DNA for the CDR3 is TGTGCCATCCAGGCGGGTCTTAGCACAGATACGCAGTATTTT.

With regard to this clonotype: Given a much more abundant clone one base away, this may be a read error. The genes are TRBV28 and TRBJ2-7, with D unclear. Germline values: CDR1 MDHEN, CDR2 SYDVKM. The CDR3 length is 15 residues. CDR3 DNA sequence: TGTGCCGGCAGCCTCCCCAGACGAAACATCTACGAGCAGTACTTC. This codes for CAGSLPRRNIYEQYF.